This T cell receptor beta chain was captured in a study of T cell responses to AZD1222 COVID-19 vaccine (dated by TCRdb to the early 2020s). Regarding the research as a whole: AZD1222 recipients whose second dose came at about 4 weeks and those whose second dose came at about 12 weeks were combined into one group, since spike-specific TCR depth and breadth did not differ between the two schedules. Trial participants were enrolled by age into 18-55, 56-69 and 70-plus year subgroups, with roughly 150, 30 and 60 TCR-sequenced participants respectively. TCR sequencing covered fewer than 250 trial participants: 200 to 220 given two doses of AZD1222 and some 25 given two doses of MenACWY control vaccine. The investigation overall reported the following: No day 14 peak-response samples were available, so repertoires were characterized only after the peak T cell response. Only five or six AZD1222 recipients were SARS-CoV-2 seropositive at baseline, limiting conclusions about previously exposed vaccinees. CD4 TCRs associated with the vaccine covered the entire spike protein, and the dominant responses were in regions 160-218 and 743-854. Most participants were white British and females outnumbered males, and the authors suggested that clonal diversity may have been underestimated. After two AZD1222 doses, spike-specific TCR breadth and depth were significantly higher than at day 0 and than in MenACWY recipients. Epitopes outside the regions mutated in the B.1.351 and B.1.1.7 variants were reportedly recognized by nearly half of the unique spike-specific TCRs. The 56-69-year group was small, and its depth increase did not reach significance, likely because of low power.

The CDR3 regions of human TCRbeta chains were analyzed by immunosequencing. On the study's bioinformatics: TCRs in the repertoires were compared against a reference library of SARS-CoV-2-specific TCRs that had been generated with the MIRA antigen-specificity platform. Breadth meant the fraction of unique TCRs that were SARS-CoV-2-associated, whereas depth meant the fraction of total T cells that were SARS-CoV-2-associated. Using the MIRA data, each spike-specific TCR was mapped to the spike region that the TCR reacts to and placed in a CD4 or CD8 class. Log10-transformed breadth and depth values were compared by one-way ANOVA with Sidak's multiple comparisons tests. The clones in this table, taken by TCRdb from immuneACCESS, are in-frame only. Not every clone is retained; where verified, under half of the shortfall comes from an unresolved V gene, and the cause of the rest is unknown. The V and J calls and clone size were taken over from that table, and D and trimming were inferred from the DNA. The sample table lists 80,000 to 100,000 clones, 70% to 90% of them with a count of one. Approximately 12% of the sample rests with the top ten.

The time point label for this specimen denotes: baseline before first vaccination. Vaccinee samples came from UK trials COV001 and COV002, including a single-blind randomized controlled phase 2/3 trial of AZD1222 (ChAdOx1 nCoV-19) in healthy adults. For TCRbeta chain sequencing, PBMC samples were collected from trial participants at day 0 and at day 28 after the second dose. About this clone itself: No cognate antigen has been identified for it. Per-nucleotide qualities are absent, and no much larger clonotype sits a single base away.

The CDR3 runs 12 residues from the cysteine to the phenylalanine. This entry keeps only the CDR3 DNA: 36 bases, framed from base 1. The germline V gene sets CDR1 to SNHLY and CDR2 to FYNNEI. The germline ends are 10 bases apart after V is trimmed by 6 bases and J by 4 bases. This sequence was found in an adult in good health. The chain is made from TRBV2 and TRBJ2-7; TRBD2 might be the D gene, on 6 matching bases. Sample: peripheral blood, taken on day 0 of AZD1222 vaccination. The bases are TGTGCCAGCAGGGGGGGACGGTACGAGCAGTACTTC. Its protein is CASRGGRYEQYF. The variable domain in full, with residues beyond the CDR3 obtained from the reference TRBV2 and TRBJ2-7 genes, is EPEVTQTPSHQVTQMGQEVILRCVPISNHLYFYWYRQILGQKVEFLVSFYNNEISEKSEIFDDQFSVERPDGSNFTLKIRSTKLEDSAMYFCASRGGRYEQYFGPGTRLTVT.